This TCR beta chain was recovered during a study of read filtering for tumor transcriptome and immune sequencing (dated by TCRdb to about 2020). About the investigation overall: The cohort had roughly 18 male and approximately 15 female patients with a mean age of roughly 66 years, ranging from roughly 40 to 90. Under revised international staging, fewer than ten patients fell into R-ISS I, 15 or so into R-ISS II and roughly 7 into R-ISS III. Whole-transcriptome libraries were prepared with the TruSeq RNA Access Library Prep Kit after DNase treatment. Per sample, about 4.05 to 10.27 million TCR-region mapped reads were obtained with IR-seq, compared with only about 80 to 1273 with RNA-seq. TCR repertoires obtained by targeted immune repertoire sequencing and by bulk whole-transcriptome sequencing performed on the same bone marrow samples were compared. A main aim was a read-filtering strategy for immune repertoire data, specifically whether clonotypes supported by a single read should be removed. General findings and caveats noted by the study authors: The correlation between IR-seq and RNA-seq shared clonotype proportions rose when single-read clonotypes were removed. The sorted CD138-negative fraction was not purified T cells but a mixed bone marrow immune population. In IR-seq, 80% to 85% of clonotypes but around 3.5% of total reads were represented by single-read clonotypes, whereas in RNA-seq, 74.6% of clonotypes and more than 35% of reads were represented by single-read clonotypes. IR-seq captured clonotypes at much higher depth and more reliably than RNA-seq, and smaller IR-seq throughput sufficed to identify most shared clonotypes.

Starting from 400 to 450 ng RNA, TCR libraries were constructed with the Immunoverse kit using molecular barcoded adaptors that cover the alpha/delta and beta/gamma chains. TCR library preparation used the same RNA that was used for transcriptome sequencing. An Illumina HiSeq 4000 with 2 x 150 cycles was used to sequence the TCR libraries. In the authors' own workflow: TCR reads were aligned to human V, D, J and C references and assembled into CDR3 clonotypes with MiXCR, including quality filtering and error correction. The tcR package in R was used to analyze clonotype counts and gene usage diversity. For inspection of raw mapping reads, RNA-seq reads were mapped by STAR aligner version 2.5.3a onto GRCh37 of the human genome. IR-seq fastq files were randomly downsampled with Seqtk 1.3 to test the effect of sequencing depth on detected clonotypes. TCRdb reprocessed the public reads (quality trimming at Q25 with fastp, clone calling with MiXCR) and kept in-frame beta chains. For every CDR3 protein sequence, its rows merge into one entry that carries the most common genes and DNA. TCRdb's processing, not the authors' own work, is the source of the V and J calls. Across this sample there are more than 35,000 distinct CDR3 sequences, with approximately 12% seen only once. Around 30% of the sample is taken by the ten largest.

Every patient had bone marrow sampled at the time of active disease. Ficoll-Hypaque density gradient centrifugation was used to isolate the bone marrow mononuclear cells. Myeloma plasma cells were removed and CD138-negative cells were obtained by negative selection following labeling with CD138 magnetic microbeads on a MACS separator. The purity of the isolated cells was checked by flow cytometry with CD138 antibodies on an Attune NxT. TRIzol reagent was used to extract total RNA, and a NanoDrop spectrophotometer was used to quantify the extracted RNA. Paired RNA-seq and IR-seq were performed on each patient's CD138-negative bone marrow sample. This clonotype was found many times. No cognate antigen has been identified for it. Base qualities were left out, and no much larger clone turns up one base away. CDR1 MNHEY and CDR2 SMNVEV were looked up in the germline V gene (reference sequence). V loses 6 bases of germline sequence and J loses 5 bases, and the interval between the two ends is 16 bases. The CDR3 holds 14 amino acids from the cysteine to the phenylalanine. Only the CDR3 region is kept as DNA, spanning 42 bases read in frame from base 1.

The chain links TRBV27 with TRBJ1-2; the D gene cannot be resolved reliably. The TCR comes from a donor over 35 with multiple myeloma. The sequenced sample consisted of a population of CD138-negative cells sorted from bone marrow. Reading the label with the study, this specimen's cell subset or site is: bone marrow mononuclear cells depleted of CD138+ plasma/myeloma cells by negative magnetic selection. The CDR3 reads CASSHKGATYGYTF. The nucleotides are TGTGCCAGCAGCCATAAGGGCGCGACATATGGCTACACCTTC.